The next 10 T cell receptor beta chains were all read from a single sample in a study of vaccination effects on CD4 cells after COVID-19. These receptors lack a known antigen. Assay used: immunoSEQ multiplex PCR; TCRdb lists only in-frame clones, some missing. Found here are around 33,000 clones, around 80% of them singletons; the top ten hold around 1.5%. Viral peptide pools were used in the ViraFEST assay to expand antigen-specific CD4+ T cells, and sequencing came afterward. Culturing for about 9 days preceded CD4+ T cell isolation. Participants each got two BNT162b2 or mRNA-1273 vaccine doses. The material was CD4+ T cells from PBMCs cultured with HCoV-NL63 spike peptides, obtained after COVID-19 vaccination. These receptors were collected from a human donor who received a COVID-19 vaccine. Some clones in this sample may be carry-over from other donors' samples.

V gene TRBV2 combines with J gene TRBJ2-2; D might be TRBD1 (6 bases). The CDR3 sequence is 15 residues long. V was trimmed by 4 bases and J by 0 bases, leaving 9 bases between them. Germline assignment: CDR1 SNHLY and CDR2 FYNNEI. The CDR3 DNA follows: TGTGCCAGCAGTGGGGACACTTCGAACACCGGGGAGCTGTTTTTT. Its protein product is CASSGDTSNTGELFF.

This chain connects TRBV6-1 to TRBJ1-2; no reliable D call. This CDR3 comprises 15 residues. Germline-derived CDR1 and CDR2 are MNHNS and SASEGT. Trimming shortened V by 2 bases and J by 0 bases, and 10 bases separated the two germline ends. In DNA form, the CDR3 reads TGTGCCAGCAGTGAATCCGTTGGGACTAACTATGGCTACACCTTC. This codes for CASSESVGTNYGYTF.

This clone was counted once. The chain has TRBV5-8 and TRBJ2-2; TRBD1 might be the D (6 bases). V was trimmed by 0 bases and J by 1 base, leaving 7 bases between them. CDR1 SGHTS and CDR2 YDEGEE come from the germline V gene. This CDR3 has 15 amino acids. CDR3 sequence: CASSLEGGNTGELFF. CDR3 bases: TGTGCCAGCAGCTTGGAAGGGGGGAACACCGGGGAGCTGTTTTTT.

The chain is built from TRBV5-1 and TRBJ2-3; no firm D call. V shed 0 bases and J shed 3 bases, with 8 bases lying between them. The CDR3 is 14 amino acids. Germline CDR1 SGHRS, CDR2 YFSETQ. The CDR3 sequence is CASSLVQVTDTQYF. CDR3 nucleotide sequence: TGCGCCAGCAGCTTGGTTCAGGTGACAGATACGCAGTATTTT.

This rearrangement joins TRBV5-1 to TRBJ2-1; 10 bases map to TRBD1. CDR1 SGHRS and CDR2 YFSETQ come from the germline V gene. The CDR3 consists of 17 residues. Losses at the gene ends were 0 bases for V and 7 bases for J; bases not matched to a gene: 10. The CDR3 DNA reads TGCGCCAGCAGCTTGGTTGTGACAGGGGGCTGGAGGAATGAGCAGTTCTTC. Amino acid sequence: CASSLVVTGGWRNEQFF.

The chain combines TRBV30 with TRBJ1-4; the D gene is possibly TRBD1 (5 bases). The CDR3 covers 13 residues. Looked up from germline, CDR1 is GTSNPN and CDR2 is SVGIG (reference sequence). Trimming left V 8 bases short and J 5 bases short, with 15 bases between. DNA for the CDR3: TGTGCCACTACCGGGACCTCGAATGAAAAACTGTTTTTT. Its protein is CATTGTSNEKLFF.

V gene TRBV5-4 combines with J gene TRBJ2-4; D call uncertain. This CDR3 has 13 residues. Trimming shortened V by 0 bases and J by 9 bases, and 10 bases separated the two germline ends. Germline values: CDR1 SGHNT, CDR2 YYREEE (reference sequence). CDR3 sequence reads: CASSLVGQPIQYF. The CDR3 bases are TGTGCCAGCAGCTTGGTAGGGCAGCCCATTCAGTACTTC.

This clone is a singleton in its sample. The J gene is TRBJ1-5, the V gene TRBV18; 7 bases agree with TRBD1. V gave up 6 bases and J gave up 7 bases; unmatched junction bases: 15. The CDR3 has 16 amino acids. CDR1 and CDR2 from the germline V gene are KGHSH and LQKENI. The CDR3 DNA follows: TGTGCCAGCTCCCCATACCAGGGGGGCGAAGGACAGCCCCAGCATTTT. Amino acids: CASSPYQGGEGQPQHF. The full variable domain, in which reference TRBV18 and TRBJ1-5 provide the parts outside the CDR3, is NAGVMQNPRHLVRRRGQEARLRCSPMKGHSHVYWYRQLPEEGLKFMVYLQKENIIDESGMPKERFSAEFPKEGPSILRIQQVVRGDSAAYFCASSPYQGGEGQPQHFGDGTRLSIL.

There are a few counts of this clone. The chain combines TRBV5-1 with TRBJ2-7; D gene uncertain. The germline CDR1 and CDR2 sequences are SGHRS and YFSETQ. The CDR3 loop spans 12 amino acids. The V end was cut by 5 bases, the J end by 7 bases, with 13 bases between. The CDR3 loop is CASRDQLGEQYV. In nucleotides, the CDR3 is TGCGCCAGCAGGGACCAGCTCGGGGAGCAGTACGTC.

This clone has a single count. CDR3 sequence: CASNFPRTGANEQFF. The CDR3 region has the DNA TGTGCCAGCAACTTTCCCCGAACAGGGGCTAATGAGCAGTTCTTC. The chain joins TRBV6-5 to TRBJ2-1, with TRBD1 matching 7 bases. The CDR3 runs 15 residues. With 7 bases clipped from V and 7 bases from J, the junction kept 13 bases outside the gene matches. Germline assignment: CDR1 MNHEY and CDR2 SVGAGI.